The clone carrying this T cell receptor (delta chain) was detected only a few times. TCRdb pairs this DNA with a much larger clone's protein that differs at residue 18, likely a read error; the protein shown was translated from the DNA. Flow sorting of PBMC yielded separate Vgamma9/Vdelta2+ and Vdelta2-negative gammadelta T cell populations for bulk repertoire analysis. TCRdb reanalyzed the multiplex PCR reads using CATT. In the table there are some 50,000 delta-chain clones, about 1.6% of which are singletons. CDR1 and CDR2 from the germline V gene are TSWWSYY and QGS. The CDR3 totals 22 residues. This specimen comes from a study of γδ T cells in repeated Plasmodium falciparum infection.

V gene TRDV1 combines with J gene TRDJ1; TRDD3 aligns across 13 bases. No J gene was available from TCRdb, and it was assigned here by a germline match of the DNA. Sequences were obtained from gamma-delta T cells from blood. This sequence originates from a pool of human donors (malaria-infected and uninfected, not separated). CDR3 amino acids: CALGLPLGRSTGGYGTTEKLIF. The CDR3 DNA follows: TGTGCTCTTGGGCTCCCATTAGGCCGTAGTACTGGGGGATACGGTACTACCGAAAAACTCATCTTT.